What follows are 18 T cell receptor beta chains derived from one specimen sequenced in a study of regulatory T cells in long-lasting Graves disease. The time point denotes: newly diagnosed GD, antithyroid drugs for less than 3 months. The TCR library was prepared using RNA isolated from PBMCs. HTBI primers from iRepertoire and Arm-PCR of CDR3 regions yielded the TCR beta libraries. TCRdb redid the calling of the multiplex PCR reads with MiXCR, one entry per CDR3 protein. This table has about 330,000 distinct CDR3 sequences, around 15% appearing once. These data were also filed under a second study, of T cells in Graves' hyperthyroidism and ophthalmopathy.

This material consisted of peripheral blood mononuclear cells (PBMCs), taken at new diagnosis, from a patient treated with antithyroid drugs. All receptors derive from a woman between 18 and 30 years old with Graves disease.

This clonotype was detected many times. The chain joins TRBV12-3 or TRBV12-4 to TRBJ2-2; D gene ambiguous. Trimming left V 9 bases short and J 3 bases short, with 2 bases between. The CDR3 totals 10 residues. CDR3 in amino acids: CASYTGELFF. The CDR3 DNA reads as TGTGCCAGTTACACCGGGGAGCTGTTTTTT.

Ten or more counts support this clonotype. The chain uses TRBV7-3 and TRBJ2-7; 9 bases agree with TRBD2. Germline-derived CDR1 and CDR2 are SGHTA and FQGTGA. Trimming cost V 5 bases and J 0 bases; bases outside gene matches: 2. The CDR3 spans 14 residues. In DNA form, the CDR3 reads TGTGCCAGCAGCATTAGCGGGAGCTCCTACGAGCAGTACTTC. This gives the protein CASSISGSSYEQYF.

The V gene is TRBV27, the J gene TRBJ1-2; possible D gene TRBD1, 5 bases. The germline gives CDR1 MNHEY, CDR2 SMNVEV (reference sequence). This CDR3 is 14 amino acids long. V shed 8 bases and J shed 4 bases, with 17 bases lying between them. The CDR3 loop is CASHPWEGSYGYTF. The CDR3 DNA reads TGTGCCAGCCATCCCTGGGAGGGGAGCTATGGCTACACCTTC.

At least ten counts were recorded for this clonotype. The chain is built from TRBV28 and TRBJ2-7; D might be TRBD2 (6 bases). Germline V gives CDR1 MDHEN, CDR2 SYDVKM. The V end was cut by 11 bases, the J end by 5 bases, with 19 bases between. The length of the CDR3 is 13 residues. CDR3 nucleotide sequence: TGTGCCTCGGAGGTAGGAGGGGTGCACGAGCAGTACTTC. It yields the protein CASEVGGVHEQYF.

This clonotype has only a few counts. The chain employs TRBV10-1 and TRBJ2-7; 8 positions match TRBD2. The germline CDR1 and CDR2 sequences are WNHNN and SYGVQD (reference sequence). This CDR3 comprises 10 residues. V trimming: 7 bases; J trimming: 13 bases; junction bases outside the gene matches: 6. The CDR3 spells CASTVGTRYF. The CDR3 coding sequence is TGCGCCAGCACGGTCGGGACTAGATACTTC.

This clonotype has just one count. This clone may be a read error of a much larger clone one base away. The J gene is TRBJ1-1, the V gene TRBV6-5, with D unresolved. Germline V lookup: CDR1 MNHEY, CDR2 SVGAGI. Trimming left V 4 bases short and J 0 bases short, with 9 bases between. The CDR3 runs 14 residues. CDR3 loop: CASSCGPMNTEAFF. CDR3 nucleotides: TGTGCCAGCAGTTGCGGCCCCATGAACACTGAAGCTTTCTTT.

This clonotype was counted many times. The genes are TRBV12-3 or TRBV12-4 and TRBJ2-1; 10 nucleotides match TRBD2. The junction had 11 bases not matched to a gene; V was cut back by 5 bases and J by 4 bases. This CDR3 is 17 amino acids long. The CDR3, as DNA: TGTGCCAGCAGTCCCTCCTCCGGACTAGCGGCGTACAATGAGCAGTTCTTC. The encoded protein is CASSPSSGLAAYNEQFF.

This clonotype was picked up many times. V and J are TRBV2 and TRBJ1-1, with D unclear. V lost 5 bases and J 7 bases, leaving 8 bases between the germline ends. CDR1 is SNHLY, CDR2 FYNNEI, per germline. The CDR3 has 11 amino acids. Here the CDR3 DNA reads TGTGCCAGCAGTACGCCGGATGAAGCTTTCTTT. Protein product: CASSTPDEAFF.

Turning to this clonotype: An end of the junction differs from the germline gene, which may be a read error. The CDR3 is CASSPGTGEYVLDEQFF. CDR3 nucleotides: TGTGCCAGCAGCCCCGGGACAGGGGAGTACGTACTGGATGAGCAGTTCTTC. J is TRBJ2-1 and V is TRBV5-1; TRBD1 matches 10 bases. This CDR3 contains 17 residues. Germline assignment: CDR1 SGHRS and CDR2 YFSETQ. Full variable domain (outside the CDR3, taken from reference TRBV5-1 and TRBJ2-1): KAGVTQTPRYLIKTRGQQVTLSCSPISGHRSVSWYQQTPGQGLQFLFEYFSETQRNKGNFPGRFSGRQFSNSRSEMNVSTLELGDSALYLCASSPGTGEYVLDEQFFGPGTRLTVL.

The CDR3 DNA follows: TGTGCCAGTAGTATTGGGACAGGCATGCAAGAGACCCAGTACTTC. This translates into CASSIGTGMQETQYF. The gene calls are TRBV19 and TRBJ2-5, with TRBD1 identical over 8 bases. The CDR3 runs 15 residues. CDR1 and CDR2 (germline): LNHDA, SQIVND (reference sequence). Losses at the gene ends were 3 bases for V and 2 bases for J; bases not matched to a gene: 5. Using reference TRBV19 and TRBJ2-5 for the parts outside the CDR3, the full variable domain is DGGITQSPKYLFRKEGQNVTLSCEQNLNHDAMYWYRQDPGQGLRLIYYSQIVNDFQKGDIAEGYSVSREKKESFPLTVTSAQKNPTAFYLCASSIGTGMQETQYFGPGTRLLVL.

This clonotype was counted ten times or more. V and J are TRBV28 and TRBJ1-5, with D uncertain. V shed 7 bases and J shed 2 bases, with 9 bases lying between them. The CDR3 covers 13 residues. The germline gives CDR1 MDHEN, CDR2 SYDVKM. CDR3 in amino acids: CASIRQRNQPQHF. CDR3 bases: TGTGCCAGCATTAGGCAGCGCAATCAGCCCCAGCATTTT.

To note about this clonotype: Possible read error: a much larger clone is one base away. This sequence joins TRBV15 and TRBJ2-3; D might be TRBD2 (6 bases). This CDR3 has 16 amino acids. Germline V gene lookup returns CDR1 LNHNV and CDR2 YYDKDF (reference sequence). Trimming shortened V by 5 bases and J by 2 bases, and 17 bases separated the two germline ends. Here the CDR3 DNA reads TGTGCCACCAGCCCCCCCTGGGGCGGGAACACAGATACGCAGTATTTT. This encodes CATSPPWGGNTDTQYF.

To note about this clonotype: This likely came from a read error, as a far larger clone is one base away. V is TRBV11-2 and J is TRBJ2-7; 9 bases align to TRBD1. Germline trimming cut 6 bases from V and 9 bases from J; bases unmatched to any gene: 9. The CDR3 is 13 amino acids. Germline assignment: CDR1 SGHAT and CDR2 FQNNGV. The CDR3 loop reads CASSPRQGGGQYF. The CDR3 nucleotides are TGTGCCAGCAGTCCACGACAGGGGGGCGGGCAGTACTTC.

This clonotype has a count of ten or more. The chain couples TRBV20-1 to TRBJ2-3, with a tentative D call TRBD1 (6 bases). Looked up from germline, CDR1 is DFQATT and CDR2 is SNEGSKA (reference sequence). The CDR3 spans 13 residues. V was clipped by 6 bases and J by 1 base, with 11 bases between them. The CDR3 DNA reads TGCAGTGCGCACAGGGATGGCACAGATACGCAGTATTTT. It specifies CSAHRDGTDTQYF.

Ten or more counts support this clonotype. This sequence joins TRBV11-1 and TRBJ2-7, with D possibly TRBD2 on 5 matching bases. The CDR3 runs to 13 residues. CDR1 is SGHAT and CDR2 is FQDESV in the germline V gene (reference sequence). V lost 1 base and J lost 5, with 9 bases in between. The CDR3: CASSLGLAHEQYF. The DNA for the CDR3 is TGTGCCAGCAGCTTAGGCCTAGCACACGAGCAGTACTTC.

The sample holds a few counts of this clonotype. V usage is TRBV5-1 and J usage is TRBJ2-7; no clear D. The CDR3 consists of 14 residues. Germline CDR1 and CDR2: SGHRS and YFSETQ. The V and J ends lost 0 bases and 6 bases respectively, with 13 bases between them. The chain's CDR3 is CASSLEWGFGEQYF. The CDR3 bases are TGCGCCAGCAGCTTGGAGTGGGGATTTGGCGAGCAGTACTTC.

In this sample, this clonotype turned up many times. This chain connects TRBV20-1 to TRBJ2-7; TRBD1 aligns across 7 bases. The CDR3 length is 14 residues. V gave up 8 bases and J gave up 0 bases; unmatched junction bases: 10. CDR1 is DFQATT and CDR2 is SNEGSKA in the germline V gene (reference sequence). In nucleotides, the CDR3 is TGCAGTAGCCTTGGGGACAGAAACTCCTACGAGCAGTACTTC. Translating it yields CSSLGDRNSYEQYF.

Points on this clonotype: A much larger clone differs from this one at a single base, so this may be a read error. The CDR3 sequence: CASSLASGRSYNEQFF. DNA for the CDR3: TGTGCCAGCAGCTTGGCCAGCGGCCGCTCCTACAATGAGCAGTTCTTC. The chain employs TRBV5-5 and TRBJ2-1; D might be TRBD2 (5 bases). This CDR3 is built from 16 residues. The V gene's germline CDR1 is SGHKS and CDR2 YYEKEE (reference sequence). Trimming removed 0 bases at V and 0 bases at J, with 10 bases between. Looking up the rest from reference TRBV5-5 and TRBJ2-1 gives the full variable domain: DAGVTQSPTHLIKTRGQQVTLRCSPISGHKSVSWYQQVLGQGPQFIFQYYEKEERGRGNFPDRFSARQFPNYSSELNVNALLLGDSALYLCASSLASGRSYNEQFFGPGTRLTVL.